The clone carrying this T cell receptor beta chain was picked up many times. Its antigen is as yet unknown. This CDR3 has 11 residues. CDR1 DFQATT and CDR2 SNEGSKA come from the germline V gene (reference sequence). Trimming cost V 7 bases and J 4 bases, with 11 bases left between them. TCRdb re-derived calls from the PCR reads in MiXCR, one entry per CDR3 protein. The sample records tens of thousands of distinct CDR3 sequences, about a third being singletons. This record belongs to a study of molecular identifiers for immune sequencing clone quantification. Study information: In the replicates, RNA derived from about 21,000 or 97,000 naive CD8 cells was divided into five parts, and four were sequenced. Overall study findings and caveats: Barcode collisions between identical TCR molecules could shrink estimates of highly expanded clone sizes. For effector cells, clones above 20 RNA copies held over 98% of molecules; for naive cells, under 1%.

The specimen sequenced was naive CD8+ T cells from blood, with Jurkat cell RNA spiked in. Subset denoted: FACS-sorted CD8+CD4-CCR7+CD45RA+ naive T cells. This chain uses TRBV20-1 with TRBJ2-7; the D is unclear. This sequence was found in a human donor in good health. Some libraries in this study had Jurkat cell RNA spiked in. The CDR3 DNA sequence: TGCAGTGGCCAGGCCAGGTACGAGCAGTACTTC. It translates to CSGQARYEQYF.